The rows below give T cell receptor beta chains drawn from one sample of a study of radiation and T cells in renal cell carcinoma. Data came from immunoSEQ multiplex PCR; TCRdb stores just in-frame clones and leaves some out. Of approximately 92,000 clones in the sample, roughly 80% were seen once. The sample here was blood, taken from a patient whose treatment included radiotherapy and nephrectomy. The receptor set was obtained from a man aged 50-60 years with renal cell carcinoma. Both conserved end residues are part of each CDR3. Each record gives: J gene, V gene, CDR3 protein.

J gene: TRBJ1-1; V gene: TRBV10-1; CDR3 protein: CASSDRTGTSPEAFF
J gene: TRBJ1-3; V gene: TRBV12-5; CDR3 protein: CARVGVLGNTIYF
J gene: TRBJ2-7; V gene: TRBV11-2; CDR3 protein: CASSLTGQGYEQYF
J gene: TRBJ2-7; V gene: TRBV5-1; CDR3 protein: CASSLGLDIYEQYF
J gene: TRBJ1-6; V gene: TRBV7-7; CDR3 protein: CASSFGQGISPLHF
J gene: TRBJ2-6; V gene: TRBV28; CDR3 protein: CASRITGSSGANVLTF
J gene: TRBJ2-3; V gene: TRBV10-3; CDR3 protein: CAISLAGGDTDTQYF
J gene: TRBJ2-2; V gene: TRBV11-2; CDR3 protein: CASSLVMYTTGELFF
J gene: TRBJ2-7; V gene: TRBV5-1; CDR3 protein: CASSSTGGLYEQYF
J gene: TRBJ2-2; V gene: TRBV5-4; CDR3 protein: CASSSAGRNTGELFF
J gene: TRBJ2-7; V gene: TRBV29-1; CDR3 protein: CSVEETGGMDYEQYF
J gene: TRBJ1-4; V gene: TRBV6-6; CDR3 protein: CASRAPGGEANEKLFF
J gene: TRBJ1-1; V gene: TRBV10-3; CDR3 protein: CAISARDTEAFF
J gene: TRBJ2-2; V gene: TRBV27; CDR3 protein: CASSITEHTGELFF
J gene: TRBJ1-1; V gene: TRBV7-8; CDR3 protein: CASSLDEAHTEAFF
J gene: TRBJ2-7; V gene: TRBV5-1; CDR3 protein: CASSLKVSGIPYEQYF
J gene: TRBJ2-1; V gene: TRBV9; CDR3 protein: CASSVSPSARSSYNEQFF
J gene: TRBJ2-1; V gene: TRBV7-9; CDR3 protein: CASSPISAAGQFF
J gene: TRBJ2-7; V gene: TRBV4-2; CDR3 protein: CASSQGGESGTGNPYEQYF
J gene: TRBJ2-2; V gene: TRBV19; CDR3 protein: CASSPGQMNTGELFF
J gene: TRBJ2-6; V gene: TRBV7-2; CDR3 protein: CASSLRGSSGANVLTF
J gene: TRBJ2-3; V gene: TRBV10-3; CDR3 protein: CAIRRDFTDTQYF
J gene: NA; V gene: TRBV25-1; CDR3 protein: CASSFQGRGSYEQYF
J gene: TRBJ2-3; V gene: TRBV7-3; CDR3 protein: CASSWWGGTDTQYF
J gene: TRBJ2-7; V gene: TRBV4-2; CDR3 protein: CASSQEAQGLSEQYF
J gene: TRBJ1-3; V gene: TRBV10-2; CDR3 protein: CASSQVPSGNTIYF
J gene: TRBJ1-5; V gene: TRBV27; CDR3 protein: CASRGDRLNQPQHF
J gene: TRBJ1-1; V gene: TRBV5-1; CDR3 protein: CASSQTTGVDTEAFF
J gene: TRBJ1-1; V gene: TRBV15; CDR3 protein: CATSRDRGIPEAFF
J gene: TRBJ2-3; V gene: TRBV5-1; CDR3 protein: CASSLGAALYTDTQYF
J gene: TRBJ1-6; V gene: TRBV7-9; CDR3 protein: CASLDVGGNSPLHF
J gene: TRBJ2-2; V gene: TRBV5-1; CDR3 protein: CASNSVGDNTGELFF
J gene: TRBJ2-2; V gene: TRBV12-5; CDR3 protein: CASGSPGGPYDTGELFF
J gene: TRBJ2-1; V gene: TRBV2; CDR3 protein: CASIELSYNEQFF
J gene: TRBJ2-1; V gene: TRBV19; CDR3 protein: CASSIRAGAGEQFF
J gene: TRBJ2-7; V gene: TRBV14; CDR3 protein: CASSPSSYEQYF
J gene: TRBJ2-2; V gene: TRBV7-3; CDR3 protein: CASSLGRDTGELFF
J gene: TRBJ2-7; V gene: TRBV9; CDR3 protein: CASSVVGTDYSYEQYF
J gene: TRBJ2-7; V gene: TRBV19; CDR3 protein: CASSSGLLDSYEQYF
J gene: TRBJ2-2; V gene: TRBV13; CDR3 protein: CASRVWNTGELFF
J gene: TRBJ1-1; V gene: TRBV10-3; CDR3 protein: CATDNRLTGGTFGTEAFF
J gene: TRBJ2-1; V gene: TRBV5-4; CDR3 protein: CASSLIAGVYNEQFF